This entry features one T cell receptor (beta chain) sequence. Its antigen is not identified. The final CDR3 position lacks the conserved phenylalanine or tryptophan, pointing to a likely read error. These data belong to a study of T cells after posttransplantation cyclophosphamide. Study-wide results and limits: Recipient CMV seropositivity and CMV reactivation strongly tracked TRB clonality.

Sequencing was performed with immunoSEQ multiplex PCR; in TCRdb, only in-frame clones are kept and a portion is missing. This repertoire holds about 39,000 clones, and none appear only once. V lost 1 base and J lost 4, with 11 bases in between. Germline-derived CDR1 and CDR2 are SGHNT and YYREEE (reference sequence). This CDR3 has 15 residues. The rearrangement links TRBV5-4 to TRBJ1-4; a possible D gene is TRBD1 (6 bases). The clonotype originates from a woman aged 45 to 65 in good health and a related stem cell transplant donor. Sequences were obtained from PBMCs. The DNA for the CDR3 is TGTGCCAGCAGCTTGAACAGGGCGGTTAATGAAAAACTGTTTCTT. Amino acids: CASSLNRAVNEKLFL.